The 21 T cell receptor beta chains below all came from one sample that was sequenced in a study of blood T cell repertoires in COVID-19. The method was immunoSEQ multiplex PCR; TCRdb's version includes in-frame clones alone and lacks a portion of them. The sample includes around 150,000 clones, approximately 80% of them seen just once. Material: peripheral blood. Receptors were obtained from a man aged 65 to 79 with acute or convalescent COVID-19.

This rearrangement joins TRBV2 to TRBJ2-1, with TRBD2 identical over 10 bases. J lost 4 bases, V lost 3 bases, and 3 bases had no gene match. The CDR3 loop spans 15 amino acids. The germline V gene has CDR1 SNHLY and CDR2 FYNNEI. CDR3 nucleotide sequence: TGTGCCAGCAGTGACAGCGGGGGGGGATACAATGAGCAGTTCTTC. Protein sequence: CASSDSGGGYNEQFF.

This clone was found once. The V gene is TRBV3-1 (or the pseudogene TRBV3-2), the J gene TRBJ1-1, with D possibly being TRBD1 (5 bases). Per the germline V gene, CDR1 is LGHDT and CDR2 is YNNKEL (reference sequence). The CDR3 extends over 15 amino acids. V lost 1 base and J 3 bases, leaving 12 bases between the germline ends. CDR3 sequence reads: CASSQAGTGDTEAFF. For the CDR3, the DNA is TGTGCCAGCAGCCAAGCCGGGACGGGGGACACTGAAGCTTTCTTT.

The chain is built from TRBV9 and TRBJ1-6; maybe TRBD1 (6 bases). With 0 bases removed from V and 8 bases from J, the gap between germline ends came to 12 bases. The CDR3 covers 15 residues. Germline CDR1 and CDR2: SGDLS and YYNGEE. In nucleotides, the CDR3 is TGTGCCAGCAGCGTAGTTGCAGGGGCAGATTCACCCCTCCACTTT. Translated: CASSVVAGADSPLHF.

CDR3 region: CASSEQSVWEAFF. CDR3 nucleotides: TGTGCCAGCAGCGAACAGTCAGTTTGGGAAGCTTTCTTT. The V and J genes are TRBV7-3 and TRBJ1-1; D gene ambiguous. Trimming stripped 5 bases from V and 8 bases from J, with 15 bases between. This CDR3 has 13 amino acids. Germline loops: CDR1 SGHTA, CDR2 FQGTGA.

This clone showed up just once. The CDR3 end shows no conserved phenylalanine or tryptophan, and so a read error is likely. The limits of the CDR3 on the DNA are not certain, so only TCRdb's listed CDR3 is given. The chain carries TRBV3-1 (or the pseudogene TRBV3-2) and TRBJ2-7; TRBD1, the table's D call, lacks a check against the DNA. From germline, CDR1 is LGHDT and CDR2 YNNKEL (reference sequence). 10 amino acids form the CDR3, both terminal residues included. The CDR3 here is CASSSPGTGS.

This sequence joins TRBV9 and TRBJ1-2, with 7 nucleotides matching TRBD1. The length of the CDR3 is 16 residues. CDR1 and CDR2 (germline): SGDLS, YYNGEE. V shed 4 bases and J 1 base; nucleotides not matched to a gene: 10. CDR3 protein: CASSPTPGQNNYGYTF. The CDR3 DNA sequence: TGTGCCAGCAGCCCCACCCCGGGACAGAATAACTATGGCTACACCTTC.

This clone has more than one count but fewer than ten. J is TRBJ2-2 and V is TRBV9, with TRBD1 matching 7 bases. Unmatched junction bases numbered 7, after V lost 7 bases and J lost 4 bases. The CDR3 loop spans 14 amino acids. The germline CDR1 and CDR2 sequences are SGDLS and YYNGEE. CDR3 residues: CASDEGAGTGELFF. For the CDR3, the DNA is TGTGCCAGCGACGAGGGGGCGGGCACCGGGGAGCTGTTTTTT.

This clone appeared once. The chain joins TRBV6-4 to TRBJ1-5; 10 bases map to TRBD1. Germline trimming cut 3 bases from V and 2 bases from J; bases unmatched to any gene: 10. This CDR3 is 18 amino acids long. Germline CDR1 reads MRHNA; CDR2 reads SNTAGT. Written as DNA, the CDR3 is TGTGCCAGCAGTGAAGTACGGGACAGGGGTACGGGCAATCAGCCCCAGCATTTT. Protein: CASSEVRDRGTGNQPQHF.

The rearrangement uses TRBV6-5 and TRBJ1-2; D unclear. The CDR3 loop spans 13 amino acids. The germline V and J ends were trimmed by 6 bases and 2 bases, with 10 bases remaining between them. Germline CDR1 and CDR2: MNHEY and SVGAGI. The CDR3 DNA follows: TGTGCCAGCAGGGCAGGCAAAAACTATGGCTACACCTTC. Amino acid sequence: CASRAGKNYGYTF.

The gene calls are TRBV7-9 and TRBJ2-3, with 7 bases identical to TRBD1. The germline V gene has CDR1 SEHNR and CDR2 FQNEAQ (reference sequence). This CDR3 contains 14 residues. V lost 5 bases, J lost 4 bases, and 6 bases stayed unmatched. CDR3 in amino acids: CASSPGGSADTQYF. The CDR3 DNA sequence: TGTGCCAGCAGCCCAGGGGGTAGCGCAGATACGCAGTATTTT.

This chain uses TRBV27 with TRBJ1-2; maybe TRBD1 (5 bases). Germline V lookup: CDR1 MNHEY, CDR2 SMNVEV (reference sequence). Trimming shortened V by 6 bases and J by 3 bases, and 11 bases separated the two germline ends. The CDR3 extends over 13 amino acids. The CDR3 nucleotides read TGTGCCAGCAGCCTTCAGGGTGACTATGGCTACACCTTC. Translation gives CASSLQGDYGYTF.

The V gene is TRBV30, the J gene TRBJ2-3; a possible D gene is TRBD1 (5 bases). Looked up from germline, CDR1 is GTSNPN and CDR2 is SVGIG (reference sequence). The CDR3 is 12 amino acids. Trimming removed 4 bases from V and 2 bases from J, with 7 bases in between. The CDR3 reads CAWKGVTDTQYF. Here the CDR3 DNA reads TGTGCCTGGAAAGGGGTCACAGATACGCAGTATTTT. Based on the CDR3 plus reference TRBV30 and TRBJ2-3, the full variable domain is SQTIHQWPATLVQPVGSPLSLECTVEGTSNPNLYWYRQAAGRGLQLLFYSVGIGQISSEVPQNLSASRPQDRQFILSSKKLLLSDSGFYLCAWKGVTDTQYFGPGTRLTVL.

The chain is built from TRBV18 and TRBJ1-2, with a tentative D call TRBD1 (5 bases). The germline gives CDR1 KGHSH, CDR2 LQKENI. With 4 bases removed from V and 1 base from J, the gap between germline ends came to 10 bases. This CDR3 has 14 amino acids. The CDR3 coding sequence is TGTGCCAGCTCACAGGACACGAATAACTATGGCTACACCTTC. This codes for CASSQDTNNYGYTF.

The chain employs TRBV24-1 and TRBJ2-5; tentatively, D is TRBD1 (5 bases). Per the germline V gene, CDR1 is KGHDR and CDR2 is SFDVKD. V was pared by 2 bases and J by 1 base, with 13 bases between. The CDR3 sequence is 16 residues long. CDR3 sequence: CATSDSQDTPQETQYF. The CDR3 DNA reads TGTGCCACCAGTGATTCACAGGACACCCCCCAAGAGACCCAGTACTTC.

V is TRBV10-3 and J is TRBJ2-1; 8 positions match TRBD2. This CDR3 comprises 17 residues. With 0 bases clipped from V and 7 bases from J, the junction kept 11 bases outside the gene matches. Looked up from germline, CDR1 is ENHRY and CDR2 is SYGVKD. This CDR3 reads CAISESTGGAGRNEQFF. CDR3 nucleotide sequence: TGTGCCATCAGTGAGTCGACCGGGGGGGCCGGGCGAAATGAGCAGTTCTTC.

The genes are TRBV7-9 and TRBJ1-4; 8 bases line up with TRBD1. The germline V gene encodes CDR1 SEHNR and CDR2 FQNEAQ (reference sequence). This CDR3 spans 15 amino acids. V shed 5 bases, J shed 9 bases, and the junction held 11 bases outside the gene matches. As DNA, the CDR3 is TGTGCCAGCAGCCCTACCGACAGGGGTGGACAAAAACTGTTTTTT. Translated, it gives CASSPTDRGGQKLFF.

This clone was found a few times. The chain couples TRBV7-2 to TRBJ2-7; TRBD2 might be the D (5 bases). Germline CDR1 and CDR2: SGHTA and FQGNSA. The V end lost 4 bases, the J end lost 4 bases, and 14 bases lay between the germline ends. The CDR3 totals 14 residues. The CDR3 loop reads CASSSGILPYEQYF. The CDR3 coding sequence is TGTGCCAGCAGCTCGGGAATTCTCCCTTACGAGCAGTACTTC. Together with reference TRBV7-2 and TRBJ2-7, the CDR3 gives the full variable domain: GAGVSQSPSNKVTEKGKDVELRCDPISGHTALYWYRQSLGQGLEFLIYFQGNSAPDKSGLPSDRFSAERTGGSVSTLTIQRTQQEDSAVYLCASSSGILPYEQYFGPGTRLTVT.

The chain's CDR3 is CASSAGGALNNEQFF. For the CDR3, the DNA is TGTGCCAGCAGCGCCGGGGGGGCTCTGAACAATGAGCAGTTCTTC. The chain combines TRBV9 with TRBJ2-1; 8 nucleotides match TRBD2. J lost 5 bases, V lost 3 bases, and 7 bases had no gene match. CDR3 length equals 15 residues. In germline, CDR1 is SGDLS, CDR2 YYNGEE.

This clone has more than one count but fewer than ten. The chain is built from TRBV28 and TRBJ1-5; D is unclear. Germline CDR1 and CDR2: MDHEN and SYDVKM. The CDR3 covers 14 residues. Trimming stripped 6 bases from V and 6 bases from J, with 15 bases between. The CDR3 is CASSPGGSGQPQHF. In nucleotides, the CDR3 is TGTGCCAGCAGCCCGGGAGGAAGCGGTCAGCCCCAGCATTTT. The full variable domain, with the rest looked up from reference TRBV28 and TRBJ1-5, is DVKVTQSSRYLVKRTGEKVFLECVQDMDHENMFWYRQDPGLGLRLIYFSYDVKMKEKGDIPEGYSVSREKKERFSLILESASTNQTSMYLCASSPGGSGQPQHFGDGTRLSIL.

The table lists this clone with a few counts. V and J are TRBV5-4 and TRBJ2-5; 9 bases line up with TRBD2. Trimming at V came to 1 base and at J to 1 base, leaving 8 bases not matched to a gene. Per germline, CDR1 SGHNT and CDR2 YYREEE (reference sequence). The CDR3 sequence is 17 residues long. The CDR3 nucleotides are TGTGCCAGCAGCTTGAGACTAGCGGTAACCATCCAAGAGACCCAGTACTTC. The encoded protein is CASSLRLAVTIQETQYF.

The chain recombines TRBV9 with TRBJ1-3, with 11 nucleotides matching TRBD1. The junction had 6 bases not matched to a gene; V was cut back by 3 bases and J by 4 bases. This CDR3 has 16 amino acids. CDR1 is SGDLS and CDR2 is YYNGEE in the germline V gene. The CDR3 region is CASSGGGQGAGNTIYF. CDR3 bases: TGTGCCAGCAGCGGAGGAGGACAGGGGGCAGGAAACACCATATATTTT.